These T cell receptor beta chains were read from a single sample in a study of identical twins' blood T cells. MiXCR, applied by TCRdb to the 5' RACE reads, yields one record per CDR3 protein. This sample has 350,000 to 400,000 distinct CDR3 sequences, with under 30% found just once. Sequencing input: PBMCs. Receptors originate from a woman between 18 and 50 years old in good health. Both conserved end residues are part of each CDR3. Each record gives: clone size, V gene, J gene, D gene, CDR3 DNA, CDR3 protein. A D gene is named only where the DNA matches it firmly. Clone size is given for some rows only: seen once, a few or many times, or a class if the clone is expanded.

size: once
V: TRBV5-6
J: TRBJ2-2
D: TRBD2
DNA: TGTGCCAGCAGTCCTGGTGGGACTAGCGGGCTCCAGCTGTTTTTT
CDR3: CASSPGGTSGLQLFF

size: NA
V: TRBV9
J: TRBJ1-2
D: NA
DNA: TGTGCCAGCAGCGTAGCTGAGGGTTATGGCAACACCTTC
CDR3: CASSVAEGYGNTF

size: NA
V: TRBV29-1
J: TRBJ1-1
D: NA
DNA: TGCAGCGTGAGGCCTTCTCTGAACACTGAAGCTTTCTTT
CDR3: CSVRPSLNTEAFF

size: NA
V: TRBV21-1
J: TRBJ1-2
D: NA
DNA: TGTGCCAGCCGCGAAGGGACGGGGAATGACTACACCTTC
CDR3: CASREGTGNDYTF

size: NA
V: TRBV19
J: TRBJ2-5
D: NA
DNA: TGTGCCAGTAGTATAGTCGGGACTGTTCAAGAGACCCAGTACTTC
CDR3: CASSIVGTVQETQYF

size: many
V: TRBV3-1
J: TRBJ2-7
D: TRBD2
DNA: TGTGCCAGCAGCCAGGCTAGCGGGAAGCAGTACTTC
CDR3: CASSQASGKQYF

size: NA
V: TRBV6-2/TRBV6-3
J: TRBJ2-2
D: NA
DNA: TGTGCCAGCAGTTTCGCTAGAAGGACCGGGGAGCTGTTTTTT
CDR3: CASSFARRTGELFF

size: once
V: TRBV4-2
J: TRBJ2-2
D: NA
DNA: TGTGCCATCAGCCAAGACGGGGAGCTGTTTTTT
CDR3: CAISQDGELFF

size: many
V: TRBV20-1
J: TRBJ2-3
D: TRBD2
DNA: TGCAGTGCTAGAGGACGGACTAGCGGACTCTCTAGCACAGATACGCAGTATTTT
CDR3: CSARGRTSGLSSTDTQYF

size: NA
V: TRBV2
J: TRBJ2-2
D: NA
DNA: TGTGCGCGGCAGGAGGACACCGGGGAGCTGTTTTTT
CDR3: CARQEDTGELFF

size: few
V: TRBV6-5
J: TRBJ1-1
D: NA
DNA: TGTGCCAGCAGTTACTCGAAGGGTACTGAAGCTTTCTTT
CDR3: CASSYSKGTEAFF

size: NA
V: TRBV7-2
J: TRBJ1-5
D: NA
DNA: TGTGCCAGCAGCCAAAAGGGAGGGCCTCAGCCCCAGCATTTT
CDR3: CASSQKGGPQPQHF

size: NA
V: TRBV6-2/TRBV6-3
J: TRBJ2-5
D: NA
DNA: TGTGCCAGCAGTTACTCGGTGTTGGGCCAGTACTTC
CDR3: CASSYSVLGQYF

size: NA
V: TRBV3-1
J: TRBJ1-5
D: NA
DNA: TGTGCCAGCAGCCACACCCGGAATCAGCCCCGGCATTTT
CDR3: CASSHTRNQPRHF

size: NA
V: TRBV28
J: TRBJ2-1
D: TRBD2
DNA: TGTGCCAGCAGTTTCCAGCGGGAGTATAATGAGCAGTTCTTC
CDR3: CASSFQREYNEQFF

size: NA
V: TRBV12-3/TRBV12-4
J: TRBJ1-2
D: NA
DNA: TGTACCAGCAGTACAATCAGGGTTGGCTTCGGCTACACCTTC
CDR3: CTSSTIRVGFGYTF

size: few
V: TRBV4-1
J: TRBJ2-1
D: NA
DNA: TGCGCCAGCAGCCAAGAGCGGGGGCCTATCGGCAATGAGCAGTTCTTC
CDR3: CASSQERGPIGNEQFF

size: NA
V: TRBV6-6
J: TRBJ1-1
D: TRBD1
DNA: TGTGCCACCCGCCCAGGGGGTAGGGACACTGTAGCTTTCTTT
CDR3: CATRPGGRDTVAFF

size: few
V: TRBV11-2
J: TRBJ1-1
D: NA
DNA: TGTGCCAGCAGCTTTGACAGACTGAACACTGAAGCTTTCTTT
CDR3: CASSFDRLNTEAFF

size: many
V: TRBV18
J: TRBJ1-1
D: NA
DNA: TGTGCCAGCCTCACTTTCCGGAACACTGAAGCTTTCTTT
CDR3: CASLTFRNTEAFF

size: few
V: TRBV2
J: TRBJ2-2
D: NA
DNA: TGTGCCAGCAGTGTACAGTCAACCGGGGAGCTGTTTTTT
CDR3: CASSVQSTGELFF

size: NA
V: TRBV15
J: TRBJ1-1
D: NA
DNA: TGTGCCACCAGCACCGACCGTTTGGGGAGCACTGAAGCTTTCTTT
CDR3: CATSTDRLGSTEAFF

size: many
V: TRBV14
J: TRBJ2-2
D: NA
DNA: TGTGCCAGCAGCCAATCCCACGGGAACACCGGGGAGCTGTTTTTT
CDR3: CASSQSHGNTGELFF

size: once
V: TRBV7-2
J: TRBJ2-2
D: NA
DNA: TGTGCCAGCAGCGCAAAGGGACAGAACACCGGGGAGCTGTTTTTT
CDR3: CASSAKGQNTGELFF

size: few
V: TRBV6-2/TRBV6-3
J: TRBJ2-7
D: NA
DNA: TGTGCCAGCAGTTACTCCCGGGACACGGAGTTCAAGTACGAGCAGTACTTC
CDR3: CASSYSRDTEFKYEQYF

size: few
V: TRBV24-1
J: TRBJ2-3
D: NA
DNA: TGTGCCACCAGTGAGAACGGACAAGTTACGCAGTATTTT
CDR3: CATSENGQVTQYF

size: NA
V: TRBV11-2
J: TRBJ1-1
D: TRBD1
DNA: TGTGCCAGCAGCTTCCTACAGGGGTGGAACACTGAAGCTTTCTTT
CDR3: CASSFLQGWNTEAFF

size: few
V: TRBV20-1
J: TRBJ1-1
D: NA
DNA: TGCAGTGCTAGAGGTGGAGGGATCCTCACTGAAGCTTTCTTT
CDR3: CSARGGGILTEAFF

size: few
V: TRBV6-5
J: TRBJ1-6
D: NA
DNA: TGTGCCGCTAAGGCGAGGGACGGATTGAATTCACCCCTCCACTTT
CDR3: CAAKARDGLNSPLHF

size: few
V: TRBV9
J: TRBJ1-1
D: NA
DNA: TGTGCCAGCAGCGAACACAGGGCGGGAAGCACTGAAGCTTTCTTT
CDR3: CASSEHRAGSTEAFF

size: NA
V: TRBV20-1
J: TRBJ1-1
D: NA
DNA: TGCAGTGCCTCTCGACGGGGTAAAACTGAAGCTTTCTTT
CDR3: CSASRRGKTEAFF

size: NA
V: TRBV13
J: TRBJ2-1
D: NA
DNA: TGTGCCAGCAGCTTAAGACAGACGTGGGACAATGAGCAGTTCTTC
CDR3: CASSLRQTWDNEQFF

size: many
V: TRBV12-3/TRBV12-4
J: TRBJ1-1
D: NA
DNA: TGTGCCAGCAGTTTTACTCCGGGACTAGGAGCTTTCTTT
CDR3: CASSFTPGLGAFF

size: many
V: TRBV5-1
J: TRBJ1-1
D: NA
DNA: TGCGCCAGCAGCTTCAGGGTCAACACTGAAGCTTTCTTT
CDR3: CASSFRVNTEAFF

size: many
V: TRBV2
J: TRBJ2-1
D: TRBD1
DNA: TGTGCCAGCAGTGTGCTACAGGGGGCAAACAATGAGCAGTTCTTC
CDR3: CASSVLQGANNEQFF

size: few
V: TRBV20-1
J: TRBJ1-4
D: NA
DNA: TGCAGAGATAGAGACGGGAAGGCACCTAATGAAAAACTGTTTTTT
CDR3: CRDRDGKAPNEKLFF

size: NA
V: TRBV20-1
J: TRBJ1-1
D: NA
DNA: TGCAGTGCGTCAAGAGTCGCGGGGATAGAAGCTTTCTTT
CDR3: CSASRVAGIEAFF

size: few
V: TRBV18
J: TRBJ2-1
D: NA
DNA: TGTGCCAGCTCACCCTACTTCGATGAGCAGTTCTTC
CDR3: CASSPYFDEQFF

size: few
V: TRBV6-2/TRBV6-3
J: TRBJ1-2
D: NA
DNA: TGTGCCAGCAGTTATCGCCCGGGCCCCCTCGGCTACACCTTC
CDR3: CASSYRPGPLGYTF

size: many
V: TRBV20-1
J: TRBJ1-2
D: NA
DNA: TGCAGTGCTGCAATGGACGGGGAGGGCTACTATGGCTACACCTTC
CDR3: CSAAMDGEGYYGYTF

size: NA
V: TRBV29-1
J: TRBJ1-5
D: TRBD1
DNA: TGCAGCGTTTCCGGGACAGGGGATCAGCCCCAGCATTTT
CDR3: CSVSGTGDQPQHF

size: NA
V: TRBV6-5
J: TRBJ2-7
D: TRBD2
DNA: TGTACCAGCAGTTACTCTCGTAGCGGGAGAGGTTACGAGCAGTACTTC
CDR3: CTSSYSRSGRGYEQYF

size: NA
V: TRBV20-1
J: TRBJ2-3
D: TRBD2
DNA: TGCAGTGCCACAAATCTAACTAGCGGTAGAGATACGCAGTATTTT
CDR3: CSATNLTSGRDTQYF

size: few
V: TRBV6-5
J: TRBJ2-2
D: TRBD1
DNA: TGTGCCAGCAGATCCGGACAGGGGAAGTACACCGGGGAGCTGTTTTTT
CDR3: CASRSGQGKYTGELFF

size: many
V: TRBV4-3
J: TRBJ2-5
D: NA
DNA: TGCGCCAGCAGCCAAGATGTGAGGGGAAGGGAAGAGACCCAGTACTTC
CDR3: CASSQDVRGREETQYF

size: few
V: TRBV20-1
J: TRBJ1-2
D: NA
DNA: TGCAGTGCGGGACATGATGCCAAAGACTATGGCTACACCTTC
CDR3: CSAGHDAKDYGYTF

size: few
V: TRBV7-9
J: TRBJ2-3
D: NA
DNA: TGTGCCAGCATCACCCGGGAGAGCACAGATACGCAGTATTTT
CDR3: CASITRESTDTQYF

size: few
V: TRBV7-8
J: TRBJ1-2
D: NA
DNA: TGTGCCAGCAGCCCAAACCTCCCGAAACCCTATGGCTACACCTTC
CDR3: CASSPNLPKPYGYTF

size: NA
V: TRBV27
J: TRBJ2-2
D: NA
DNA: TGTGCCACCCAGTGGACCGGGGAGCTGTTTTTT
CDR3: CATQWTGELFF

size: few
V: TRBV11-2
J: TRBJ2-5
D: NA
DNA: TGTGCCAGCAGCTTAGATTACTGGGGAACAGAGACCCAGTACTTC
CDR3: CASSLDYWGTETQYF

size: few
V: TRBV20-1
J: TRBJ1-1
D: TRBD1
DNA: TGCAGTGCTAGGAGTCAGGGGGGAACTGAAGCTTTCTTT
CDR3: CSARSQGGTEAFF

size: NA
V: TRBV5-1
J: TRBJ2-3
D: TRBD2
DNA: TGCGCCAGCAGCCTTCTAGCGGGAGAAGATACGCAGTATTTT
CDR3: CASSLLAGEDTQYF

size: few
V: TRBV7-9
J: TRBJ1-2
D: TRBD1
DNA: TGTGCCAGCAGCGATTACGACAGGGGCTATGGCTACACCTTC
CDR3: CASSDYDRGYGYTF

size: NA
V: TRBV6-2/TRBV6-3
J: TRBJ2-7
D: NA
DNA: TGTGCCAGCGGCGCTGGCAGGGACACGAACAAGTTATCCTACGAGCAGTACTTC
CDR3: CASGAGRDTNKLSYEQYF

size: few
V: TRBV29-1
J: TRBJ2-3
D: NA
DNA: TGCAGCGTTTTCGACGGTCCGGGTGATACGCAGTATTTT
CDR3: CSVFDGPGDTQYF